One TCR beta chain is described in this entry. What it binds is unknown. These data are taken from a study of T cells in Graves' hyperthyroidism and ophthalmopathy. CDR1 and CDR2 from the germline V gene are LNHNV and YYDKDF (reference sequence). The CDR3 is 13 residues long. The V gene lost 0 bases and the J gene lost 5 bases, with 8 bases spanning the gap. Not enrolled were patients with uncontrolled infection, other autoimmune disease, pregnancy or lactation. Findings of the study overall: A 13 V-J model separated ophthalmopathy from stable hyperthyroidism.

There were TCR beta CDR3 regions amplified from RNA transcripts. The study used the HTBI primer set for a first-round RT-PCR of the TCR CDR3. One entry per CDR3 protein, called by TCRdb with MiXCR from the multiplex PCR reads. The data contain around 800,000 distinct CDR3 sequences, around 38% of them singletons. This sequence originates from a man aged 18-30 years with Graves' hyperthyroidism. The chain links TRBV15 to TRBJ2-7; D call uncertain. The specimen sequenced was blood. CDR3: CATSRERFDEQYF. CDR3 in DNA: TGTGCCACCAGCAGAGAGCGGTTCGACGAGCAGTACTTC.